These 16 T cell receptor beta chains were all obtained from the same sample, sequenced in a study of blood T cell repertoires in COVID-19. This table comes from immunoSEQ multiplex PCR, and its TCRdb copy is limited to in-frame clones, with some not included. Of around 370,000 clones in the sample, roughly 86% were seen once. The source material was peripheral blood. All receptors derive from a woman aged 70 to 79 with COVID-19, enrolled during active disease.

This chain joins TRBV7-9 and TRBJ2-5; 14 bases agree with TRBD2. The V gene end was trimmed by 10 bases and the J gene end by 7 bases; junction bases not matched to a gene: 8. CDR3 size: 14 residues. Germline lookup yields CDR1 SEHNR and CDR2 FQNEAQ (reference sequence). CDR3 coding DNA: TGTGCCACTGGGACTAGCGGGGGATTAGGGACCCAGTACTTC. Its protein product is CATGTSGGLGTQYF. Supplemented by reference TRBV7-9 and TRBJ2-5, the full variable domain reads DTGVSQNPRHKITKRGQNVTFRCDPISEHNRLYWYRQTLGQGPEFLTYFQNEAQLEKSRLLSDRFSAERPKGSFSTLEIQRTEQGDSAMYLCATGTSGGLGTQYFGPGTRLLVL.

The V call is TRBV27, the J call TRBJ2-7; no firm D call. V lost 5 bases and J 5 bases, leaving 25 bases between the germline ends. Per the germline V gene, CDR1 is MNHEY and CDR2 is SMNVEV (reference sequence). This CDR3 has 17 amino acids. The CDR3 DNA reads as TGTGCCAGCAGTCCCCTCCCCCAGGCAGATATTCAGCACGAGCAGTACTTC. Translated, it gives CASSPLPQADIQHEQYF.

As concerns this clone: This sample also contains other DNA sequences that code for the same CDR3. The chain links TRBV2 to TRBJ1-5; D is uncertain. V was shortened by 1 base and J by 4 bases, with 5 bases between the two germline ends. The CDR3 is made up of 13 amino acids. Germline CDR1 reads SNHLY; CDR2 reads FYNNEI. Here the CDR3 reads CASSEGPNQPQHF. CDR3 DNA sequence: TGTGCCAGCAGTGAAGGGCCTAATCAGCCCCAGCATTTT.

The J gene is TRBJ1-6, the V gene TRBV27; TRBD1 might be the D (6 bases). The CDR3 runs to 16 residues. Germline V lookup: CDR1 MNHEY, CDR2 SMNVEV (reference sequence). Trimming took 5 bases from V and 5 from J, leaving 16 bases between them. CDR3 nucleotide sequence: TGTGCCAGCAGTCTGAGGACAGAAGGCCATAATTCACCCCTCCACTTT. Translation: CASSLRTEGHNSPLHF.

The CDR3 loop reads CASSLNQGTVFF. CDR3 DNA sequence: TGTGCCAGCAGTTTAAATCAGGGAACCGTTTTCTTT. V gene TRBV27 combines with J gene TRBJ1-1; TRBD1 might be the D (5 bases). Germline CDR1 reads MNHEY; CDR2 reads SMNVEV (reference sequence). Deletions cut 2 bases from V and 13 bases from J, with 14 bases between. The CDR3 loop spans 12 amino acids.

The chain recombines TRBV13 with TRBJ1-2, with D perhaps matching TRBD1 (6 bases). The length of the CDR3 is 14 residues. Trimming took off 2 bases at V and 1 base at J, with 8 bases between the two ends. Germline lookup yields CDR1 PRHDT and CDR2 FYEKMQ (reference sequence). CDR3 bases: TGTGCCAGCAGCTTAAGGGGGAATAACTATGGCTACACCTTC. It yields the protein CASSLRGNNYGYTF.

For the CDR3, the DNA is TGCGCCAGCAGCTTGGGAAGCACGGGGGGGCTGGATACGCAGTATTTT. It is translated as CASSLGSTGGLDTQYF. This rearrangement joins TRBV5-1 to TRBJ2-3, with 8 bases identical to TRBD2. The V and J ends lost 0 bases and 6 bases, in that order; junction bases with no gene match: 9. The CDR3 runs 16 residues. Germline CDR1 SGHRS, CDR2 YFSETQ.

The V and J genes are TRBV5-1 and TRBJ1-6; tentatively, D is TRBD1 (6 bases). This CDR3 is built from 15 residues. The ends were cut back, 4 bases at V and 3 bases at J, with 11 bases in the middle. Per the germline V gene, CDR1 is SGHRS and CDR2 is YFSETQ. In DNA form, the CDR3 reads TGCGCCAGCAGCCCTGGGGGCGACTATAATTCACCCCTCCACTTT. Residues: CASSPGGDYNSPLHF.

The chain is built from TRBV3-1 (or the pseudogene TRBV3-2) and TRBJ1-4; D gene uncertain. CDR3 length: 15 amino acids. The V end was cut by 4 bases, the J end by 0 bases, with 9 bases between. Looked up from germline, CDR1 is LGHDT and CDR2 is YNNKEL (reference sequence). The CDR3 nucleotides read TGTGCCAGCAGCCGTCGGGGAGCAACTAATGAAAAACTGTTTTTT. Its protein product is CASSRRGATNEKLFF.

In this sample, this clone turned up a few times. The chain uses TRBV27 and TRBJ1-4; the match to TRBD1 covers 8 bases. With V trimmed by 2 bases and J by 6 bases, 11 bases remained unmatched. The CDR3 spans 17 residues. CDR1 and CDR2 from the germline V gene are MNHEY and SMNVEV (reference sequence). The CDR3 DNA follows: TGTGCCAGCAGTTTACGAAGGACAGGGAGGGAGGATGAAAAACTGTTTTTT. Its protein is CASSLRRTGREDEKLFF.

The rearrangement links TRBV9 to TRBJ2-7; 7 bases align to TRBD1. Losses at the gene ends were 0 bases for V and 1 base for J; bases not matched to a gene: 7. This CDR3 spans 16 amino acids. Germline CDR1 is SGDLS and CDR2 is YYNGEE. The CDR3 loop reads CASSVDTGERSYEQYF. CDR3 coding DNA: TGTGCCAGCAGCGTAGATACAGGGGAGAGGTCCTACGAGCAGTACTTC. Full variable domain (outside the CDR3, taken from reference TRBV9 and TRBJ2-7): DSGVTQTPKHLITATGQRVTLRCSPRSGDLSVYWYQQSLDQGLQFLIQYYNGEERAKGNILERFSAQQFPDLHSELNLSSLELGDSALYFCASSVDTGERSYEQYFGPGTRLTVT.

J is TRBJ2-2 and V is TRBV24-1; D not certain. CDR3 size: 13 residues. Trimming took 7 bases from V and 0 from J, leaving 5 bases between them. CDR1 and CDR2 (germline): KGHDR, SFDVKD. CDR3 protein: CATRHANTGELFF. CDR3 nucleotide sequence: TGTGCCACCAGACATGCGAACACCGGGGAGCTGTTTTTT.

The V gene is TRBV6-2 or TRBV6-3, the J gene TRBJ2-6, with 10 positions matching TRBD1. V gave up 5 bases and J gave up 3 bases; unmatched junction bases: 10. The CDR3 covers 18 residues. CDR1 and CDR2 from the germline V gene are MNHEY and SVGEGT. The CDR3 here is CASSGATGGRSGANVLTF. In DNA form, the CDR3 reads TGTGCCAGCAGTGGTGCGACAGGGGGCCGAAGTGGGGCCAACGTCCTGACTTTC.

J is TRBJ1-1 and V is TRBV6-6, with D perhaps matching TRBD1 (5 bases). Germline V gives CDR1 MNHNY, CDR2 SVGAGI (reference sequence). The CDR3 covers 13 residues. Trimming left V 5 bases short and J 7 bases short, with 14 bases between. The CDR3, as DNA: TGTGCCAGCAGTCGCGACTCAGGGCTTGAAGCTTTCTTT. Translation: CASSRDSGLEAFF.

This chain links TRBV7-2 with TRBJ1-2, with 12 bases matching TRBD1. The CDR3 has 14 amino acids. J gave up 4 bases and V 6 bases, and 3 bases lay outside the gene matches. CDR1 and CDR2 (germline): SGHTA, FQGNSA. CDR3 loop: CASRGTGGFYGYTF. DNA for the CDR3: TGTGCCAGCAGGGGGACAGGGGGCTTCTATGGCTACACCTTC. The variable domain in full, with the rest retrieved from reference TRBV7-2 and TRBJ1-2, is GAGVSQSPSNKVTEKGKDVELRCDPISGHTALYWYRQSLGQGLEFLIYFQGNSAPDKSGLPSDRFSAERTGGSVSTLTIQRTQQEDSAVYLCASRGTGGFYGYTFGSGTRLTVV.

The V gene is TRBV6-5, the J gene TRBJ1-1; TRBD1 matches at 7 bases. The germline CDR1 and CDR2 sequences are MNHEY and SVGAGI. Germline trimming cut 6 bases from V and 1 base from J; bases unmatched to any gene: 5. The CDR3 runs to 14 residues. The CDR3 nucleotides are TGTGCCAGCAGCGTGACAGGGAAGAACACTGAAGCTTTCTTT. Translating gives CASSVTGKNTEAFF.